This is a list of T cell receptor beta chains from one sample in a study of control samples from healthy donors and cancer patients. Clones were read by immunoSEQ multiplex PCR, and TCRdb kept only the in-frame ones, dropping some. The sample records approximately 82,000 clones, more than 85% being singletons. The sequenced sample was PBMCs. These receptors were taken from a woman in her forties with lung cancer. Each CDR3 is given with its conserved first and last residue. The order of the fields is V gene, J gene, D gene, CDR3 protein. The D gene is left open where the match is weak.

TRBV9	TRBJ1-3	.	CASSVGGGYRNTIYF
TRBV11-2	TRBJ2-1	.	CASSRGPSYNEQFF
TRBV5-1	TRBJ2-1	.	CASSFEVVEEQFF
TRBV14	TRBJ2-7	.	CASSQGAGPHRRPYEQYF
TRBV28	TRBJ1-1	.	CASGPLGNTEAFF
TRBV4-1	TRBJ1-2	TRBD1	CASSAPQGTHTF
TRBV30	TRBJ1-4	.	CAWTGPTNEKLFF
TRBV10-1	TRBJ1-2	.	CASSDKHLGYGYTF
TRBV11-3	TRBJ1-1	.	CASSLAGWGTEAFF
TRBV27	TRBJ1-3	.	CASSTLGAGTGNTIYF
TRBV30	TRBJ1-4	TRBD1	CAWNPGGKEKLFF
TRBV20-1	TRBJ1-1	.	CSASSNTEAFF
TRBV5-6	TRBJ2-1	.	CASSLSTSSSYNEQFF
TRBV27	TRBJ1-1	.	CASSLGGAEAFF
TRBV2	TRBJ2-3	.	CASELSDHSTDTQYF
TRBV27	TRBJ1-3	.	CANRGGTGNTIYF
TRBV19	TRBJ1-2	TRBD1	CASSWGTGPYGYTF
TRBV3-1/TRBV3-2	TRBJ2-1	.	CASSQDNGREGEQFF
TRBV5-1	TRBJ1-2	.	CASSLGRPSSYGYTF
TRBV4-2	TRBJ2-2	TRBD1	CASSQRTGGDTGELFF
TRBV9	TRBJ1-4	.	CASAGPEGEKLFF
TRBV19	TRBJ2-3	.	CASKGGALRITQYF
TRBV5-6	TRBJ1-4	TRBD1	CASSPYRGANEKLFF
TRBV10-3	TRBJ1-2	.	CAITGGYGYTF
TRBV28	TRBJ2-7	.	CASSSKTVVEYF
TRBV30	TRBJ1-1	.	CAWCGGAGVTEAFF
TRBV28	TRBJ2-7	.	CASSLRGEQYF
TRBV4-1	TRBJ1-2	.	CASSETGYGYTF
TRBV30	TRBJ1-2	.	CAWSTGLGLNYGYTF
TRBV19	TRBJ2-7	.	CASSIVSDGYEQYF
TRBV27	TRBJ2-3	TRBD2	CASSLSSSSGHVTQYF